This entry lists 12 T cell receptor beta chains sequenced from one sample in a study of OX40 agonist ivuxolimab in advanced cancers. Here immunoSEQ multiplex PCR was the method, and the copy in TCRdb shows in-frame clones only, minus some. There are tens of thousands of clones in the sample; roughly 90% occur only once, and around an eighth lies in the top ten. This specimen consisted of CD4+ or CD8+ T cells sorted from blood, obtained in a trial of the OX40 agonist ivuxolimab. The receptors were gathered from an adult with an advanced solid tumor such as melanoma, head and neck, liver or kidney cancer.

V and J are TRBV6-4 and TRBJ2-2; 10 nucleotides align to TRBD2. In germline, CDR1 is MRHNA, CDR2 SNTAGT. Trimming took 5 bases from V and 3 from J; bases not matched to a gene: 0. The length of the CDR3 is 14 residues. For the CDR3, the DNA is TGTGCCAGCAGTAGCGGGAGGGACACCGGGGAGCTGTTTTTT. Its translation is CASSSGRDTGELFF.

The gene calls are TRBV5-1 and TRBJ2-4; perhaps TRBD2 as D (6 bases). CDR1 SGHRS and CDR2 YFSETQ come from the germline V gene. V was cut by 5 bases and J by 5 bases, with 14 bases left in between. CDR3 size: 14 residues. CDR3 DNA: TGCGCCAGCAGTAGGTCTAGCGTGGAAAACATTCAGTACTTC. Amino acids: CASSRSSVENIQYF. The whole variable domain, filled in from reference TRBV5-1 and TRBJ2-4, reads KAGVTQTPRYLIKTRGQQVTLSCSPISGHRSVSWYQQTPGQGLQFLFEYFSETQRNKGNFPGRFSGRQFSNSRSEMNVSTLELGDSALYLCASSRSSVENIQYFGAGTRLSVL.

This sequence joins TRBV28 and TRBJ1-4; D is undetermined. V lost 5 bases and J 4 bases, leaving 11 bases between the germline ends. CDR1 is MDHEN, CDR2 SYDVKM, per germline. This CDR3 contains 14 residues. CDR3 DNA sequence: TGTGCCAGCAGTCCAGGAAAAAGTAATGAAAAACTGTTTTTT. Translation gives CASSPGKSNEKLFF.

This chain joins TRBV10-2 and TRBJ2-5; 10 bases fit TRBD2. Per the germline V gene, CDR1 is WSHSY and CDR2 is SAAADI. CDR3 length equals 15 residues. Trimming at V came to 2 bases and at J to 11 bases, leaving 11 bases not matched to a gene. This CDR3 is CASSEGASGSKAQYF. Here the CDR3 DNA reads TGCGCCAGCAGTGAGGGGGCTAGCGGGAGTAAAGCTCAGTACTTC.

J is TRBJ2-5 and V is TRBV28, with 14 bases aligning to TRBD2. This CDR3 has 17 residues. Trimming cost V 3 bases and J 6 bases; bases outside gene matches: 9. The germline gives CDR1 MDHEN, CDR2 SYDVKM. The CDR3 loop is CASSFPPGLAGEKTQYF. DNA of the CDR3: TGTGCCAGCAGTTTTCCGCCGGGACTAGCGGGAGAGAAGACCCAGTACTTC.

V gene TRBV7-2 combines with J gene TRBJ2-1; D is undetermined. CDR1 is SGHTA, CDR2 FQGNSA, per germline. V was clipped by 2 bases and J by 10 bases, with 9 bases between them. The CDR3 consists of 12 residues. The CDR3 DNA sequence: TGTGCCAGCAGCTTACCTAGTGGGGAGCAGTTCTTC. Translating it yields CASSLPSGEQFF.

The CDR3 DNA reads as TGCGCCAGCAGCTTGCCCTCCGGGACCCCTAATGAAAAACTGTTTTTT. Translated: CASSLPSGTPNEKLFF. The chain employs TRBV5-1 and TRBJ1-4; TRBD1 might be the D (5 bases). The CDR3 runs 16 residues. V gave up 1 base and J gave up 3 bases, with 13 bases separating them. The germline CDR1 and CDR2 sequences are SGHRS and YFSETQ.

The chain joins TRBV7-9 to TRBJ2-7, with TRBD1 identical over 9 bases. Germline V CDR1 and CDR2: SEHNR, FQNEAQ (reference sequence). CDR3 length: 14 residues. With 5 bases clipped from V and 3 bases from J, the junction kept 5 bases outside the gene matches. CDR3 sequence (DNA): TGTGCCAGCAGCCCCCGGACAGGGGTCTACGAGCAGTACTTC. Protein sequence: CASSPRTGVYEQYF.

The chain combines TRBV28 with TRBJ2-7; D perhaps matches TRBD1 (5 bases). The germline V gene has CDR1 MDHEN and CDR2 SYDVKM. CDR3 length: 12 residues. V was shortened by 5 bases and J by 4 bases, with 9 bases between the two germline ends. In DNA form, the CDR3 reads TGTGCCAGCAGTAAACAGGTTTACGAGCAGTACTTC. Its translation is CASSKQVYEQYF.

The chain carries TRBV5-1 and TRBJ2-7; 8 bases are a match to TRBD1. After removal of 0 bases from V and 5 bases from J, the junction contained 7 bases not matched to a gene. Germline V CDR1 and CDR2: SGHRS, YFSETQ. The CDR3 has 15 residues. CDR3 residues: CASSLGAGGVHEQYF. The CDR3 DNA reads as TGCGCCAGCAGCTTGGGAGCAGGGGGCGTCCACGAGCAGTACTTC.

The rearrangement uses TRBV4-1 and TRBJ1-1; D unresolved. From germline, CDR1 is MGHRA and CDR2 YSYEKL. Trimming shortened V by 3 bases and J by 5 bases, and 10 bases separated the two germline ends. The CDR3 loop spans 13 amino acids. In DNA form, the CDR3 reads TGCGCCAGCAGCCAGGGGTCCGCGACTGAAGCTTTCTTT. Its translation is CASSQGSATEAFF.

This clone was seen a handful of times. The chain uses TRBV5-1 and TRBJ1-2; maybe TRBD1 (5 bases). Germline V lookup: CDR1 SGHRS, CDR2 YFSETQ. V lost 4 bases, J lost 4 bases, and 14 bases lay in between. This CDR3 contains 14 residues. Written as DNA, the CDR3 is TGCGCCAGCAGCAGGGGTGACCCCTTCTATGGCTACACCTTC. Translation: CASSRGDPFYGYTF.